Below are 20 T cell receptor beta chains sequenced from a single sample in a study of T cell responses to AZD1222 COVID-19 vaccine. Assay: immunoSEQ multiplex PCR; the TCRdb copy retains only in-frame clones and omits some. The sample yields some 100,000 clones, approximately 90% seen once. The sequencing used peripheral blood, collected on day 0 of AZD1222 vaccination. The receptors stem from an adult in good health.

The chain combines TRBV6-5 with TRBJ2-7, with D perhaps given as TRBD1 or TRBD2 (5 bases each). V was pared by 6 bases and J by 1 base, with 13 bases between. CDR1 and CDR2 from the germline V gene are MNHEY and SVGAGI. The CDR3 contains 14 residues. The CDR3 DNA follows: TGTGCCAGCAGAGGTCGTGGGGGTTCCTACGAGCAGTACTTC. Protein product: CASRGRGGSYEQYF.

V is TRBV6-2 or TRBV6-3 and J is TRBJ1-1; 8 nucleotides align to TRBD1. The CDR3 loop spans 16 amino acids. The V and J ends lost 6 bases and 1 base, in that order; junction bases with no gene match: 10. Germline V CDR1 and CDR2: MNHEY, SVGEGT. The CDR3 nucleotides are TGTGCCAGCAGCCACGAGTTCGGGACAGGGAACACTGAAGCTTTCTTT. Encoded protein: CASSHEFGTGNTEAFF.

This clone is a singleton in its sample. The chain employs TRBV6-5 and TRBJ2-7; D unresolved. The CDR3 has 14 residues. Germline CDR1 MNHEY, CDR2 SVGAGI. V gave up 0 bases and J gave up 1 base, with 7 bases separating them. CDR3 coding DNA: TGTGCCAGCAGTTACTCCGGCGTATCCTACGAGCAGTACTTC. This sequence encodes CASSYSGVSYEQYF.

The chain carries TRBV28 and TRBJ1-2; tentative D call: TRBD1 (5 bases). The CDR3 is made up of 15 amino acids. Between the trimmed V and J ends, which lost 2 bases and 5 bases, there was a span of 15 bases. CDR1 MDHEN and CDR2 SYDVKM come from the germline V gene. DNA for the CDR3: TGTGCCAGCAGTTTACTGTCCTGGGACCTTTATGGCTACACCTTC. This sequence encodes CASSLLSWDLYGYTF.

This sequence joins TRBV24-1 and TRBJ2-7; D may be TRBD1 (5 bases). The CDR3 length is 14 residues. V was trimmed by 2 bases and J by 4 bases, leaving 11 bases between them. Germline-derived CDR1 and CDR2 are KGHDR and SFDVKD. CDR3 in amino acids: CATSDSRAPYEQYF. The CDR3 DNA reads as TGTGCCACCAGTGATTCCAGGGCCCCTTACGAGCAGTACTTC.

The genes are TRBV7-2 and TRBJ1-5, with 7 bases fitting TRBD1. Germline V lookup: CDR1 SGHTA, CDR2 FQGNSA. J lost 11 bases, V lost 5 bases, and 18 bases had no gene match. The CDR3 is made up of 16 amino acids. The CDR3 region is CASSPGGGTRLQTQHF. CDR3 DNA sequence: TGTGCCAGCAGCCCAGGGGGGGGGACACGGTTACAGACCCAGCATTTT.

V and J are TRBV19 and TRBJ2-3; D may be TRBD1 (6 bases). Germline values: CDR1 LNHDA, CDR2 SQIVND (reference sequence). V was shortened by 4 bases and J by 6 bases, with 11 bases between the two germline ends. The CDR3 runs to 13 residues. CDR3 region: CASSTGAPDTQYF. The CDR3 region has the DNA TGTGCCAGTAGTACAGGGGCGCCGGATACGCAGTATTTT.

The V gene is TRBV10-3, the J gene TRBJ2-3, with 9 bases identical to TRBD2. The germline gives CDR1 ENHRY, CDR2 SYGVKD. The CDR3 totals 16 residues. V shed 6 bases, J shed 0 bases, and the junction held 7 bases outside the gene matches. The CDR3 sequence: CAIRKSSGISTDTQYF. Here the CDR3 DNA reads TGTGCCATCAGGAAGTCTAGCGGGATCAGCACAGATACGCAGTATTTT.

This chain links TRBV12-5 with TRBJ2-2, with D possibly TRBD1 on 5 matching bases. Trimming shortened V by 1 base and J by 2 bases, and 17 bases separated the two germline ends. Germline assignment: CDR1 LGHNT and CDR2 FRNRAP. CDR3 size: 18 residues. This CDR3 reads CASGLAKKDKGNTGELFF. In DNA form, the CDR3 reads TGTGCTAGTGGTTTGGCAAAAAAGGACAAGGGTAACACCGGGGAGCTGTTTTTT.

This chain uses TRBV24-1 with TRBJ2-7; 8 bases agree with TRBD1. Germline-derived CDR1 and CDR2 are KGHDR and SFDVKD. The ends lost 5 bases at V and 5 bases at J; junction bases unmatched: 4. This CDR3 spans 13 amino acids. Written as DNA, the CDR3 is TGTGCCACCAGTGGGACAGGGACCCACGAGCAGTACTTC. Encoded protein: CATSGTGTHEQYF.

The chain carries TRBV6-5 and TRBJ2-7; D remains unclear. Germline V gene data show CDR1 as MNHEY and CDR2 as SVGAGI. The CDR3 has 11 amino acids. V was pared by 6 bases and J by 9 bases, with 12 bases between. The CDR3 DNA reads TGTGCCAGCAGGGAGACAACCAGGCAGTACTTC. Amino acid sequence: CASRETTRQYF.

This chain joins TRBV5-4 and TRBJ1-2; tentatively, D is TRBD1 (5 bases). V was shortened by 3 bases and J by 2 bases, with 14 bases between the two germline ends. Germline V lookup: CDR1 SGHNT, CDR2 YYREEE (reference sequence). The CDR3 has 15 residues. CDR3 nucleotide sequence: TGTGCCAGCAGCTGGAGTGGGGGTGGGAACTATGGCTACACCTTC. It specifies CASSWSGGGNYGYTF.

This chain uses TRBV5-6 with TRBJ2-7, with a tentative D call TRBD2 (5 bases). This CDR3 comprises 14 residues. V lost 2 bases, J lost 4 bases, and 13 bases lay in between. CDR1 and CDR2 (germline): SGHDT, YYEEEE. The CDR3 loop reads CASSFLSPGYEQYF. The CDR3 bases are TGTGCCAGCAGCTTTTTGTCCCCGGGGTACGAGCAGTACTTC.

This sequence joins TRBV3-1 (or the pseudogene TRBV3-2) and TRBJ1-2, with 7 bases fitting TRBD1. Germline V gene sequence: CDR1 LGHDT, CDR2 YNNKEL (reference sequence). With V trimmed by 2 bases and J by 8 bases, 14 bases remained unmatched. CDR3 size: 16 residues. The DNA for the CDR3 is TGTGCCAGCAGCCAACGGCTCAGGGGGAGTAGTGGGGGCTACACCTTC. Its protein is CASSQRLRGSSGGYTF.

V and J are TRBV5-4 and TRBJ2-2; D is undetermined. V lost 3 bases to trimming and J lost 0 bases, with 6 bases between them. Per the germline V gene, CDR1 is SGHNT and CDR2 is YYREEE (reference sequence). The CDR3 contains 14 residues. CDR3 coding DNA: TGTGCCAGCAGCTATGGACCGAACACCGGGGAGCTGTTTTTT. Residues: CASSYGPNTGELFF.

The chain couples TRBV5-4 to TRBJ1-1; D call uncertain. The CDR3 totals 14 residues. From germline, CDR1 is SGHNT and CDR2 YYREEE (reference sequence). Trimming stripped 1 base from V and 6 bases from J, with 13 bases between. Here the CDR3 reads CASSLSPTVPEAFF. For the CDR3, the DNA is TGTGCCAGCAGCTTGTCCCCGACGGTCCCTGAAGCTTTCTTT. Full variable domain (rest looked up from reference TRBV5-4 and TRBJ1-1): ETGVTQSPTHLIKTRGQQVTLRCSSQSGHNTVSWYQQALGQGPQFIFQYYREEENGRGNFPPRFSGLQFPNYSSELNVNALELDDSALYLCASSLSPTVPEAFFGQGTRLTVV.

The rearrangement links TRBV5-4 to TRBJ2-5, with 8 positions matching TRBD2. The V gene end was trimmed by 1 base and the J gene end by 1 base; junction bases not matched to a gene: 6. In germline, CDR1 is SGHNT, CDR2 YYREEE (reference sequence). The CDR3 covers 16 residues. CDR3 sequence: CASSLISAGAQETQYF. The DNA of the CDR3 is TGTGCCAGCAGCTTGATATCAGCGGGGGCCCAAGAGACCCAGTACTTC.

The CDR3 DNA follows: TGTGCCAGCAAGAGAGGGGCAGACCACATGAACACTGAAGCTTTCTTT. As protein: CASKRGADHMNTEAFF. J is TRBJ1-1 and V is TRBV9, with D perhaps TRBD1 (5 bases). This CDR3 region has 16 residues. V was shortened by 6 bases and J by 0 bases, with 18 bases between the two germline ends. Germline V lookup: CDR1 SGDLS, CDR2 YYNGEE. The full variable domain, completed using reference TRBV9 and TRBJ1-1, is DSGVTQTPKHLITATGQRVTLRCSPRSGDLSVYWYQQSLDQGLQFLIQYYNGEERAKGNILERFSAQQFPDLHSELNLSSLELGDSALYFCASKRGADHMNTEAFFGQGTRLTVV.

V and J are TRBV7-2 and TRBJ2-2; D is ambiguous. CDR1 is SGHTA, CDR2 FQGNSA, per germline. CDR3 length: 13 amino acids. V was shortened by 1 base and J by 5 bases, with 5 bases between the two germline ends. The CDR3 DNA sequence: TGTGCCAGCAGCTTAGAGAGAACCGGGGAGCTGTTTTTT. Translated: CASSLERTGELFF.

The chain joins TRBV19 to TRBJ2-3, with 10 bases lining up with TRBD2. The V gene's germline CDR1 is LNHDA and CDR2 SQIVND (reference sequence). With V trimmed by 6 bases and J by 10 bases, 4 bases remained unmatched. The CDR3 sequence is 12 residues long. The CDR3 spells CASRATSGAQYF. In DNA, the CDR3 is TGTGCCAGTAGAGCAACTAGCGGGGCGCAGTATTTT.